A selection of T cell receptor beta chains follows, all from one sample in a study of blood T cell repertoires in COVID-19. Measured with immunoSEQ multiplex PCR; TCRdb has only the in-frame clones, and not every one. The sample includes roughly 230,000 clones, about 88% of them seen just once. The material sequenced was peripheral blood. The receptors were sampled from a woman between 40 and 55 years old who had recovered from COVID-19. Both conserved end residues are part of each CDR3. Fields, in order: CDR3 protein, V gene, clone size, J gene. Size is stated for part of the rows, as once, few or many counts, or as a class when the clone is expanded.

CASSQEPAKENSPLHF TRBV4-1 . TRBJ1-6
CASSGPTNTDTQYF TRBV9 . TRBJ2-3
CASTGGTSSTDTQYF TRBV2 . TRBJ2-3
CASSGRGTEAFF TRBV7-9 . TRBJ1-1
CASSQGGARANEKLFF TRBV3-1/TRBV3-2 . TRBJ1-4
CASEPTVGRSNTGELFF TRBV21-1 . TRBJ2-2
CASSFRGRRSLMNTEAFF TRBV28 . TRBJ1-1
CASSVPGTNEQFF TRBV9 . TRBJ2-1
CASSLRGSNQPQHF TRBV5-6 . TRBJ1-5
CASSLSRGIGYTF TRBV12-3/TRBV12-4 . TRBJ1-2
CAISLRTGTDTQYF TRBV10-3 . TRBJ2-3
CASSLGSGTGAYEQYF TRBV5-4 . TRBJ2-7
CASSAGRAGGQYEQYF TRBV27 once TRBJ2-7
CASSTGTSGGAGSTDTQYF TRBV19 . TRBJ2-3
CASSKTLPFGNTIYF TRBV11-3 . TRBJ1-3